The 7 T cell receptor beta chains reported below all come from one sample, sequenced in a study of blood T cell repertoires in COVID-19. The method was immunoSEQ multiplex PCR; TCRdb's version includes in-frame clones alone and lacks a portion of them. Of about 36,000 clones listed, around nine tenths were seen once; the top ten hold more than 4%. Input material: peripheral blood. The receptors stem from a human donor in a cohort sampled during active COVID-19.

The V and J genes are TRBV18 and TRBJ2-7; D possibly corresponds to TRBD2 (7 bases). The V end lost 2 bases, the J end lost 6 bases, and 17 bases lay between the germline ends. CDR1 KGHSH and CDR2 LQKENI come from the germline V gene. The CDR3 loop spans 15 amino acids. CDR3 coding DNA: TGTGCCAGCTCACCAGACAAACGGGGGGCTGGCGAGCAGTACTTC. Amino acids: CASSPDKRGAGEQYF.

The chain employs TRBV27 and TRBJ2-7; D unclear. Germline values: CDR1 MNHEY, CDR2 SMNVEV (reference sequence). This CDR3 is 10 amino acids long. Trimming stripped 8 bases from V and 2 bases from J, with 4 bases between. CDR3 sequence reads: CASGPYEQYF. CDR3 in DNA: TGTGCCAGCGGCCCCTACGAGCAGTACTTC.

This chain joins TRBV30 and TRBJ2-6; D is perhaps TRBD1 (6 bases). CDR3 length: 16 amino acids. Trimming shortened V by 0 bases and J by 3 bases, and 12 bases separated the two germline ends. Germline CDR1 and CDR2: GTSNPN and SVGIG (reference sequence). The CDR3 protein is CAWSVPGGSGANVLTF. Written as DNA, the CDR3 is TGTGCCTGGAGTGTACCTGGGGGCAGTGGGGCCAACGTCCTGACTTTC.

This clone has only a few counts. The rearrangement joins TRBV28 to TRBJ1-1, with a tentative D call TRBD1 (6 bases). Trimming pared 4 bases from V and 7 bases from J, leaving 10 bases between. CDR3 length: 12 residues. Germline V CDR1 and CDR2: MDHEN, SYDVKM. The CDR3 here is CASSSGQSEAFF. CDR3 nucleotides: TGTGCCAGCAGTTCCGGACAGAGTGAAGCTTTCTTT.

The chain is built from TRBV28 and TRBJ2-3; D might be TRBD2 (6 bases). Germline V CDR1 and CDR2: MDHEN, SYDVKM. The CDR3 has 15 amino acids. V was pared by 6 bases and J by 5 bases, with 18 bases between. The CDR3 reads CASSLTGVWGDTQYF. In DNA, the CDR3 is TGTGCCAGCAGCCTAACGGGGGTTTGGGGAGATACGCAGTATTTT.

The J gene is TRBJ1-4, the V gene TRBV9, with D possibly being TRBD1 (6 bases). V shed 4 bases and J shed 8 bases, with 15 bases lying between them. Germline lookup yields CDR1 SGDLS and CDR2 YYNGEE. The CDR3 runs to 14 residues. The chain's CDR3 is CASSPQVQGEKLFF. CDR3 DNA sequence: TGTGCCAGCAGCCCCCAGGTCCAGGGGGAAAAACTGTTTTTT.

V gene TRBV5-5 combines with J gene TRBJ2-4; D is perhaps TRBD1 (6 bases). Deletions cut 1 base from V and 5 bases from J, with 10 bases between. The germline V gene encodes CDR1 SGHKS and CDR2 YYEKEE (reference sequence). The CDR3 loop spans 14 amino acids. CDR3 sequence: CASSLPGAENIQYF. CDR3 DNA: TGTGCCAGCAGCTTGCCAGGGGCGGAAAACATTCAGTACTTC.